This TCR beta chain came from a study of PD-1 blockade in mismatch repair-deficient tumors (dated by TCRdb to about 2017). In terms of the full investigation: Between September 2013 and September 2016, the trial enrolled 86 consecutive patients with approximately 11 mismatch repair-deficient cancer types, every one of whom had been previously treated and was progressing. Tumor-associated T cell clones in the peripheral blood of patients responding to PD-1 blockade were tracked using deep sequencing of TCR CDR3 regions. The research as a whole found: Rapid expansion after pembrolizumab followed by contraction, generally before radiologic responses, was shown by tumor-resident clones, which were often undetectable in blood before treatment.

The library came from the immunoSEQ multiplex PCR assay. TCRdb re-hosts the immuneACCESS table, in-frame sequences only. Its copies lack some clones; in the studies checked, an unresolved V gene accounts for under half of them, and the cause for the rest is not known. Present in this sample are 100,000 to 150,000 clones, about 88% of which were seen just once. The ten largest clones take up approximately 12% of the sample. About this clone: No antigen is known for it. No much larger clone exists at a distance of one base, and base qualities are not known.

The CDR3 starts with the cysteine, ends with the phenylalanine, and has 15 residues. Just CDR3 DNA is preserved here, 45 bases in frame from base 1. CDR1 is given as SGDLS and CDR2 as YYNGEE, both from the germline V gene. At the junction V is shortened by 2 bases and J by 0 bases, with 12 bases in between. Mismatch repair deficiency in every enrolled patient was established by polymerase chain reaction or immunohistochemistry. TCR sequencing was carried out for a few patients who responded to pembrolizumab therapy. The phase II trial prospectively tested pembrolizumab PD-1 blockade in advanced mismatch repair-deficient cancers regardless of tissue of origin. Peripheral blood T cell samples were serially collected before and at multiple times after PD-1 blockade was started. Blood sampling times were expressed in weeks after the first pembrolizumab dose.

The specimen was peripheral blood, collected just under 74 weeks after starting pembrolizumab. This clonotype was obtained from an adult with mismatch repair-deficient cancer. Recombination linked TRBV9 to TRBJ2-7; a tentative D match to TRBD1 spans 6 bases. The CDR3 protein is CASSVLDSSSYEQYF. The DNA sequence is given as TGTGCCAGCAGCGTTTTGGACAGTAGCTCCTACGAGCAGTACTTC.